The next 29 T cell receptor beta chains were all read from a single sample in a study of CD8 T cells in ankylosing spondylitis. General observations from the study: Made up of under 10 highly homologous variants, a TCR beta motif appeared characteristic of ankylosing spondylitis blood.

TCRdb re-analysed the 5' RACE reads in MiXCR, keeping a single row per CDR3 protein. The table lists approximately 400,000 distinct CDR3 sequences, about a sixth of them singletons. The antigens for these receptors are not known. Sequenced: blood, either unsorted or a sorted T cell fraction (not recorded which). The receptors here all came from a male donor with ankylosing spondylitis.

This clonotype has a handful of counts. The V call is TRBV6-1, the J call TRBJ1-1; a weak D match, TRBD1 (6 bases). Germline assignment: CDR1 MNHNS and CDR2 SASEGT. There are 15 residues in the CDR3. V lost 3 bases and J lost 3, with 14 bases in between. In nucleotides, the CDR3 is TGTGCCAGCAGTGACCCTCGGGGGCTGTACACTGAAGCTTTCTTT. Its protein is CASSDPRGLYTEAFF.

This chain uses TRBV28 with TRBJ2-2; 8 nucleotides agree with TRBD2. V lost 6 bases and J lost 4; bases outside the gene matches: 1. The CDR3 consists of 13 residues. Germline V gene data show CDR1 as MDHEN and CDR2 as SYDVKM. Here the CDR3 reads CASRSGGTGELFF. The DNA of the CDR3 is TGTGCCAGCAGAAGCGGGGGCACCGGGGAGCTGTTTTTT.

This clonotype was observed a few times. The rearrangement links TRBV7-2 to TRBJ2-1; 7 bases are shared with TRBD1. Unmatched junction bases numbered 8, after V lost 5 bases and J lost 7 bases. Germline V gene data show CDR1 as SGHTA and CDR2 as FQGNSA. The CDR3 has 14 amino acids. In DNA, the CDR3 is TGTGCCAGCAGCATTGACAGGGTTTTGAATGAGCAGTTCTTC. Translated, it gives CASSIDRVLNEQFF.

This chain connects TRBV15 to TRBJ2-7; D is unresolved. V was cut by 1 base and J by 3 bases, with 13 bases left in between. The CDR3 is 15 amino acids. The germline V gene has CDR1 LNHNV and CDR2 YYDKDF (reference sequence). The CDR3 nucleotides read TGTGCCACCAGCAGAGGGTACTCGAAAGACTACGAGCAGTACTTC. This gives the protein CATSRGYSKDYEQYF.

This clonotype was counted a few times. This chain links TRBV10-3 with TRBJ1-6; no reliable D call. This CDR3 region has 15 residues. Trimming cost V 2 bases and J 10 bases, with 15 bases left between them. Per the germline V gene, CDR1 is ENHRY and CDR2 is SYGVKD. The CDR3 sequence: CAISEAGTEGSPLHF. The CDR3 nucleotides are TGTGCCATCAGTGAGGCGGGCACGGAGGGATCACCCCTCCACTTT.

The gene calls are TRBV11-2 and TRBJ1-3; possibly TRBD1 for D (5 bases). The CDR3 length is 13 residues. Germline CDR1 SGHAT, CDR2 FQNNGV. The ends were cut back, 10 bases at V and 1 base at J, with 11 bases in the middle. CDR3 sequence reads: CATAEGSGNTIYF. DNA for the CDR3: TGTGCCACCGCGGAGGGGTCTGGAAACACCATATATTTT.

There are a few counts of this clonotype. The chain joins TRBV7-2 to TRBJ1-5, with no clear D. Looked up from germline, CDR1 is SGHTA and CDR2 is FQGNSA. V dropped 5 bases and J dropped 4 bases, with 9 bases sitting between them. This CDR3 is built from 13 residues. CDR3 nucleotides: TGTGCCAGCAGCCCCTATACGAATCAGCCCCAGCATTTT. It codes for CASSPYTNQPQHF.

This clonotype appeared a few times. CDR3: CASSLAPWNNEQFF. The DNA for the CDR3 is TGTGCCAGCAGCTTAGCGCCCTGGAACAATGAGCAGTTCTTC. The chain couples TRBV7-2 to TRBJ2-1; D gene ambiguous. CDR3 length equals 14 residues. Germline CDR1 is SGHTA and CDR2 is FQGNSA. V was cut by 0 bases and J by 5 bases, with 8 bases left in between.

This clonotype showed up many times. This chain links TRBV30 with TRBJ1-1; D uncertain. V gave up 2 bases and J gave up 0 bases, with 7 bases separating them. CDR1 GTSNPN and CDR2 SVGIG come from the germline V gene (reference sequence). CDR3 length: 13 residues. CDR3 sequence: CAWSPQLNTEAFF. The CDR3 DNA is TGTGCCTGGAGTCCGCAACTGAACACTGAAGCTTTCTTT.

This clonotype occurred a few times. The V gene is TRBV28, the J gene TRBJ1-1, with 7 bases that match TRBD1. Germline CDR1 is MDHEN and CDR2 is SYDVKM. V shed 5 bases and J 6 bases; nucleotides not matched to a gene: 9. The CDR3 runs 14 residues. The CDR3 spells CASSPGQSWSEAFF. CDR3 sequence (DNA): TGTGCCAGCAGTCCGGGACAGTCTTGGTCTGAAGCTTTCTTT.

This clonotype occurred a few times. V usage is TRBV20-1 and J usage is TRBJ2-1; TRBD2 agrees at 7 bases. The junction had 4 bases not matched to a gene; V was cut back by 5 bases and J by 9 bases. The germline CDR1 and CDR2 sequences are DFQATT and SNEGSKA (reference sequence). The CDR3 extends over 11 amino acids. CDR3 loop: CSASGTTEQFF. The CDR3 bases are TGCAGTGCTTCTGGGACTACTGAGCAGTTCTTC.

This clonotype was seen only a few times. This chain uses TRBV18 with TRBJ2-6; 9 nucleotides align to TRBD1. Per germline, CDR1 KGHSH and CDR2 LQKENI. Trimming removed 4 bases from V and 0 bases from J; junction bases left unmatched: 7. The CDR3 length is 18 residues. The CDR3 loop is CASSRLTGGSSGANVLTF. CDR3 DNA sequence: TGTGCCAGCTCACGGTTGACAGGGGGTAGCTCTGGGGCCAACGTCCTGACTTTC.

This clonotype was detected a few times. In DNA, the CDR3 is TGTGCCACTCGATCCAGCCTGAATGAAAAACTGTTTTTT. It translates to CATRSSLNEKLFF. The chain joins TRBV27 to TRBJ1-4; D gene uncertain. The ends were cut back, 10 bases at V and 5 bases at J, with 14 bases in the middle. Per germline, CDR1 MNHEY and CDR2 SMNVEV (reference sequence). This CDR3 has 13 amino acids.

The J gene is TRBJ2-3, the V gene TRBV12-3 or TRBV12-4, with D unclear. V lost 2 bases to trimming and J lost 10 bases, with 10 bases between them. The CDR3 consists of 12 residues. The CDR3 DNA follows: TGTGCCAGCAGTTTAAGTAGGGATGCGCAGTATTTT. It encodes CASSLSRDAQYF.

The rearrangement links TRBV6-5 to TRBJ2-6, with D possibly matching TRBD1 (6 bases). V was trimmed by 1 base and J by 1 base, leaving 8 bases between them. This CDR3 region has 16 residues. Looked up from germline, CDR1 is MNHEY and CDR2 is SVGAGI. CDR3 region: CASSYYTGSGANVLTF. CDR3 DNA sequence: TGTGCCAGCAGTTACTACACAGGGTCTGGGGCCAACGTCCTGACTTTC.

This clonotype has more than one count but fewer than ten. DNA of the CDR3: TGCGCCAGCAGCCAACAGGGGGCGGGTTCCTACGAGCAGTACTTC. Translated, it gives CASSQQGAGSYEQYF. The rearrangement links TRBV5-1 to TRBJ2-7; 9 bases are shared with TRBD1. The CDR3 covers 15 residues. The V gene's germline CDR1 is SGHRS and CDR2 YFSETQ. V trimming: 4 bases; J trimming: 1 base; junction bases outside the gene matches: 6.

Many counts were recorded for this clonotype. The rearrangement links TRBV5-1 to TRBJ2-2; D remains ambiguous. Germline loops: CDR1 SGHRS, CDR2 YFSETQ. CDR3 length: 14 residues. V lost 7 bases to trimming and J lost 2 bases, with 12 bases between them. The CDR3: CASAPTTNTGELFF. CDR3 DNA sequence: TGCGCCAGCGCCCCCACAACTAACACCGGGGAGCTGTTTTTT.

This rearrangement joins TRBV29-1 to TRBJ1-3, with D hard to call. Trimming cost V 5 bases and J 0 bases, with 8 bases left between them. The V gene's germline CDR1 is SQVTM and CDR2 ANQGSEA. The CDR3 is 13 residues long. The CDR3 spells CSVSFDSGNTIYF. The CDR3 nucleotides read TGCAGCGTTTCATTTGACTCTGGAAACACCATATATTTT.

The CDR3 is CAISVGRPTDTQYF. For the CDR3, the DNA is TGTGCCATCAGTGTTGGCAGACCCACAGATACGCAGTATTTT. The J gene is TRBJ2-3, the V gene TRBV10-3; D not certain. Germline lookup yields CDR1 ENHRY and CDR2 SYGVKD. V lost 4 bases, J lost 2 bases, and 10 bases lay in between. The CDR3 totals 14 residues.

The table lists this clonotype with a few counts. This CDR3 is CASRRRGLYYEQYF. Written as DNA, the CDR3 is TGTGCCAGCAGGCGCAGGGGTTTATACTACGAGCAGTACTTC. The rearrangement joins TRBV12-3 or TRBV12-4 to TRBJ2-7; maybe TRBD1 (6 bases). The germline V and J ends were trimmed by 6 bases and 3 bases, with 15 bases remaining between them. The CDR3 length is 14 residues.

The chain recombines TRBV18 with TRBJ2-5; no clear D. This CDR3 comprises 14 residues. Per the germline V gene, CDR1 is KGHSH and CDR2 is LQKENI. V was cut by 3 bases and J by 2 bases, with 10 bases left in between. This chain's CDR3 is CASSPMVGQETQYF. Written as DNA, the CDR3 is TGTGCCAGCTCACCGATGGTGGGACAAGAGACCCAGTACTTC.

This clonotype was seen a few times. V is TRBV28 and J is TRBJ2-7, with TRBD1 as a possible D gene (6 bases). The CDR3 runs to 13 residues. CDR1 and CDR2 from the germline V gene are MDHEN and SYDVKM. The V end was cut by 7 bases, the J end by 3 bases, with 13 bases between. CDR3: CASMPGHSYEQYF. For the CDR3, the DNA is TGTGCCAGCATGCCGGGACACAGCTACGAGCAGTACTTC.

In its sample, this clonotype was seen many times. The CDR3 DNA reads as TGCAGCGTTGTAGGGGGGGCGCAGACCCAAGAGACCCAGTACTTC. This translates into CSVVGGAQTQETQYF. This sequence joins TRBV29-1 and TRBJ2-5, with D possibly being TRBD2 (7 bases). There are 15 residues in the CDR3. Trimming took 4 bases from V and 1 from J, leaving 16 bases between them. In germline, CDR1 is SQVTM, CDR2 ANQGSEA.

The CDR3 DNA reads TGCGCCAGCAGCTTTACCACTAGCGGGGGTTATAATGAGCAGTTCTTC. It yields the protein CASSFTTSGGYNEQFF. J is TRBJ2-1 and V is TRBV5-1; TRBD2 matches 11 bases. With 2 bases clipped from V and 7 bases from J, the junction kept 8 bases outside the gene matches. The germline CDR1 and CDR2 sequences are SGHRS and YFSETQ. The CDR3 spans 16 residues.

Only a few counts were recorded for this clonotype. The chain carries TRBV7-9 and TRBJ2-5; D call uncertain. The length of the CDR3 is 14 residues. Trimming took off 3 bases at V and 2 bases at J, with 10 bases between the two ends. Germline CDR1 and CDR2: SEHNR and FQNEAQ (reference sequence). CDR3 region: CASSFLTSQETQYF. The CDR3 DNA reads TGTGCCAGCAGCTTCCTTACCTCACAAGAGACCCAGTACTTC.

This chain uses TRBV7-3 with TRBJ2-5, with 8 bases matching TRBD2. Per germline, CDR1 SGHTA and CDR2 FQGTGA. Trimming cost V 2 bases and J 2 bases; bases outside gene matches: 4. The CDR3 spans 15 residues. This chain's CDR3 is CASSLDGGAQETQYF. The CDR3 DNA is TGTGCCAGCAGCTTAGACGGGGGGGCTCAAGAGACCCAGTACTTC.

The CDR3 here is CASSFNRGLAADTQYF. The CDR3 coding sequence is TGTGCCAGCAGTTTTAACAGGGGATTGGCAGCGGATACGCAGTATTTT. This chain connects TRBV28 to TRBJ2-3; 7 nucleotides agree with TRBD1. The ends lost 3 bases at V and 6 bases at J; junction bases unmatched: 12. CDR1 and CDR2 (germline): MDHEN, SYDVKM. There are 16 residues in the CDR3.

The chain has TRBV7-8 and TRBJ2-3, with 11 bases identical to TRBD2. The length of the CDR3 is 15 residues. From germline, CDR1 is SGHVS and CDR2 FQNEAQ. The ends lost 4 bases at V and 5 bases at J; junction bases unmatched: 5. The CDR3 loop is CASSSNGLAGDTQYF. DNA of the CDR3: TGTGCCAGCAGCTCAAATGGACTAGCGGGAGATACGCAGTATTTT.

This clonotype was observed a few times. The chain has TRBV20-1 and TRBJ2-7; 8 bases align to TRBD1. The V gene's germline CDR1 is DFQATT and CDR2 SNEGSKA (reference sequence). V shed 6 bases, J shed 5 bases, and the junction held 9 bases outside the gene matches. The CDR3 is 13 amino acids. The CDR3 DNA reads TGCAGTGCACTGGGACAGGTCAACGACGAGCAGTACTTC. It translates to CSALGQVNDEQYF.